The 26 T cell receptor beta chains presented below share a single source sample, sequenced in a study of T cells in Graves' hyperthyroidism and ophthalmopathy. From RNA transcripts, TCR beta CDR3 regions were amplified. The HTBI primer set served for first-round RT-PCR of the TCR CDR3. TCRdb called the multiplex PCR reads again in MiXCR, with one record for every CDR3 protein. The sample lists roughly 650,000 distinct CDR3 sequences; roughly 16% were seen once. The specimen was blood. The source is a woman aged 40-49 years with Graves' ophthalmopathy.

A remark on this clonotype: A much larger clone differs from this one at a single base, so this may be a read error. It is likely a read error, because the conserved phenylalanine at the end of the CDR3 is missing. This chain links TRBV24-1 with TRBJ2-2; D unresolved. The ends were cut back, 5 bases at V and 2 bases at J, with 8 bases in the middle. Germline V gene lookup returns CDR1 KGHDR and CDR2 SFDVKD. This CDR3 spans 14 amino acids. CDR3 sequence reads: CATSASLNTGELFI. CDR3 nucleotide sequence: TGTGCCACCAGTGCGTCCCTAAACACCGGGGAGCTGTTTATT.

This clonotype was counted a few times. The genes are TRBV4-1 and TRBJ2-7; no definite D call. CDR1 is MGHRA and CDR2 is YSYEKL in the germline V gene. V was pared by 2 bases and J by 5 bases, with 16 bases between. The CDR3 contains 15 residues. CDR3 sequence (DNA): TGCGCCAGCAGCCAATATGGTGGCAGTTGGAACGAGCAGTACTTC. Translating it yields CASSQYGGSWNEQYF.

This clonotype was detected ten times or more. The chain is built from TRBV3-1 and TRBJ2-7; D remains unclear. CDR1 and CDR2 (germline): LGHDT, YNNKEL (reference sequence). Trimming shortened V by 3 bases and J by 2 bases, and 8 bases separated the two germline ends. The CDR3 sequence is 13 residues long. The CDR3, as DNA: TGTGCCAGCAGCCAGGGCGGCCCCTACGAGCAGTACTTC. This encodes CASSQGGPYEQYF.

This clonotype was seen ten or more times. The chain uses TRBV30 and TRBJ1-6; weak D call: TRBD1 (5 bases). V lost 0 bases and J 10 bases, leaving 10 bases between the germline ends. This CDR3 is 13 amino acids long. CDR1 is GTSNPN and CDR2 is SVGIG in the germline V gene (reference sequence). CDR3: CAWSVGADSPLHF. In DNA form, the CDR3 reads TGTGCCTGGAGTGTTGGGGCCGACTCACCCCTCCACTTT.

CDR3 nucleotide sequence: TGTGCCAGCAGCCAAGACGCCGATAGGGGCAGCCACGAGCAGTACTTC. Translating gives CASSQDADRGSHEQYF. The chain couples TRBV3-1 to TRBJ2-7; perhaps TRBD1 as D (5 bases). The germline CDR1 and CDR2 sequences are LGHDT and YNNKEL (reference sequence). V was shortened by 0 bases and J by 5 bases, with 17 bases between the two germline ends. The CDR3 is made up of 16 amino acids.

This clonotype was found many times. The chain recombines TRBV11-2 with TRBJ1-2; the D is unclear. This CDR3 has 14 residues. The V gene lost 5 bases and the J gene lost 2 bases, with 12 bases spanning the gap. The V gene's germline CDR1 is SGHAT and CDR2 FQNNGV. This chain's CDR3 is CASSPRARNYGYTF. DNA for the CDR3: TGTGCCAGCAGCCCCCGGGCACGGAACTATGGCTACACCTTC.

This clonotype was picked up one time. One junction end disagrees with the germline gene, perhaps due to a read error. The chain joins TRBV11-2 to TRBJ1-1; 8 bases line up with TRBD1. CDR1 SGHAT and CDR2 FQNNGV come from the germline V gene. CDR3 length: 13 amino acids. As DNA, the CDR3 is TGTGCCAGCAGGGGGGACAGGAACACTGTAGCTTTCTTT. It specifies CASRGDRNTVAFF.

This clonotype was detected only once. This could be a read error, since a much larger clone is one nucleotide away. This chain uses TRBV6-2 or TRBV6-3 with TRBJ2-3, with TRBD2 matching 9 bases. Trimming took 6 bases from V and 4 from J; bases not matched to a gene: 5. The CDR3 contains 14 residues. The germline V gene has CDR1 MNHEY and CDR2 SVGEGT. The CDR3 here is CASRSSGSADTQYF. The CDR3 nucleotides read TGTGCCAGCAGGAGTAGCGGGAGTGCAGATACGCAGTATTTT.

This clonotype was picked up many times. V usage is TRBV20-1 and J usage is TRBJ1-1; 8 nucleotides agree with TRBD1. Germline CDR1 and CDR2: DFQATT and SNEGSKA (reference sequence). With 6 bases clipped from V and 1 base from J, the junction kept 7 bases outside the gene matches. The CDR3 runs 14 residues. Here the CDR3 reads CSASWTGPNTEAFF. The CDR3 bases are TGCAGTGCCTCCTGGACAGGGCCGAACACTGAAGCTTTCTTT.

To note about this clonotype: A clone one base away is much larger, so this may be a read error. CDR3 in amino acids: CASSLRQGETEAFF. Here the CDR3 DNA reads TGTGCCAGCAGTTTACGACAGGGAGAGACTGAAGCTTTCTTT. The V gene is TRBV12-3 or TRBV12-4, the J gene TRBJ1-1; 7 positions agree with TRBD1. J gave up 5 bases and V 2 bases, and 5 bases lay outside the gene matches. There are 14 residues in the CDR3.

There are a few counts of this clonotype. The chain couples TRBV7-3 to TRBJ2-7; tentative D call: TRBD1 (6 bases). The germline CDR1 and CDR2 sequences are SGHTA and FQGTGA. Trimming took 5 bases from V and 6 from J, leaving 14 bases between them. The CDR3 length is 13 residues. CDR3 coding DNA: TGTGCCAGCAGCCCCAACAGGGAAAGCGAGCAGTACTTC. Translating it yields CASSPNRESEQYF.

This clonotype occurred a few times. The chain has TRBV5-1 and TRBJ2-3, with TRBD1 identical over 9 bases. Germline values: CDR1 SGHRS, CDR2 YFSETQ. The CDR3 is 12 residues long. V lost 4 bases and J lost 10; bases outside the gene matches: 4. For the CDR3, the DNA is TGCGCCAGCAGCCTACAGGGGGCCTCGCAGTATTTT. Translation: CASSLQGASQYF.

The chain has TRBV19 and TRBJ1-6; D is undetermined. The V gene's germline CDR1 is LNHDA and CDR2 SQIVND (reference sequence). This CDR3 spans 15 amino acids. The ends were cut back, 8 bases at V and 9 bases at J, with 20 bases in the middle. The CDR3 loop is CASGPDGSKFSPLHF. The CDR3 DNA reads TGTGCCAGTGGCCCGGACGGCTCAAAATTTTCACCCCTCCACTTT.

The CDR3 DNA reads as TGTGCCAGCGGGACAGTCCTTTCCTACGAGCAGTACTTC. This sequence encodes CASGTVLSYEQYF. J is TRBJ2-7 and V is TRBV28, with 7 bases matching TRBD1. V lost 8 bases to trimming and J lost 1 base; unmatched junction nucleotides: 5. Germline V gene data show CDR1 as MDHEN and CDR2 as SYDVKM. The CDR3 contains 13 residues.

This clonotype was seen a handful of times. This chain uses TRBV5-1 with TRBJ1-1, with no clear D. V lost 5 bases and J lost 2, with 13 bases in between. Germline assignment: CDR1 SGHRS and CDR2 YFSETQ. The CDR3 extends over 14 amino acids. The CDR3 spells CASSVRRLNTEAFF. The CDR3 bases are TGCGCCAGCAGTGTCCGGAGACTCAACACTGAAGCTTTCTTT.

This clonotype was detected many times. The chain combines TRBV30 with TRBJ1-6, with D hard to call. The V end lost 4 bases, the J end lost 7 bases, and 11 bases lay between the germline ends. The CDR3 totals 13 residues. Germline-derived CDR1 and CDR2 are GTSNPN and SVGIG (reference sequence). The CDR3 spells CAWNEEWNSPLHF. CDR3 DNA sequence: TGTGCCTGGAACGAGGAATGGAATTCACCCCTCCACTTT.

This clonotype was recorded at least ten times. The rearrangement links TRBV7-8 to TRBJ2-3, with D hard to call. Germline V lookup: CDR1 SGHVS, CDR2 FQNEAQ. The CDR3 sequence is 15 residues long. Trimming left V 5 bases short and J 2 bases short, with 14 bases between. The CDR3 nucleotides read TGTGCCAGCAGCCAGATGAGGTCCTTCACAGATACGCAGTATTTT. Protein sequence: CASSQMRSFTDTQYF.

The V gene is TRBV20-1, the J gene TRBJ2-5; TRBD2 matches at 14 bases. There are 16 residues in the CDR3. Germline CDR1 DFQATT, CDR2 SNEGSKA (reference sequence). The V and J ends lost 4 bases and 5 bases, in that order; junction bases with no gene match: 9. The CDR3: CSATRPGLAGVETQYF. The CDR3 DNA reads as TGCAGTGCTACTCGTCCGGGACTAGCGGGAGTGGAGACCCAGTACTTC.

V is TRBV15 and J is TRBJ2-5; D uncertain. The CDR3 consists of 11 residues. CDR1 is LNHNV and CDR2 is YYDKDF in the germline V gene (reference sequence). The V end was cut by 8 bases, the J end by 6 bases, with 10 bases between. CDR3 protein: CATRIGKTQYF. CDR3 DNA sequence: TGTGCCACCCGGATCGGAAAGACCCAGTACTTC. Combining the CDR3 with reference TRBV15 and TRBJ2-5 gives the whole variable domain DAMVIQNPRYQVTQFGKPVTLSCSQTLNHNVMYWYQQKSSQAPKLLFHYYDKDFNNEADTPDNFQSRRPNTSFCFLDIRSPGLGDTAMYLCATRIGKTQYFGPGTRLLVL.

This clonotype was recorded at least ten times. The chain employs TRBV28 and TRBJ2-7; D uncertain. The germline gives CDR1 MDHEN, CDR2 SYDVKM. The CDR3 has 13 amino acids. With 1 base removed from V and 2 bases from J, the gap between germline ends came to 6 bases. CDR3 sequence reads: CASSLLSAYEQYF. The CDR3 coding sequence is TGTGCCAGCAGTTTATTGTCGGCCTACGAGCAGTACTTC.

There are many counts of this clonotype. The chain employs TRBV12-3 or TRBV12-4 and TRBJ2-7; a possible D gene is TRBD2 (6 bases). V lost 6 bases to trimming and J lost 6 bases, with 18 bases between them. This CDR3 comprises 14 residues. The CDR3, as DNA: TGTGCCAGCAGGGCCACTAGCCGGGAGAGCGAGCAGTACTTC. Encoded protein: CASRATSRESEQYF.

This clonotype was observed at least ten times. The chain links TRBV20-1 to TRBJ2-7; a possible D gene is TRBD2 (8 bases). The V end lost 3 bases, the J end lost 3 bases, and 21 bases lay between the germline ends. Germline assignment: CDR1 DFQATT and CDR2 SNEGSKA (reference sequence). There are 16 residues in the CDR3. Here the CDR3 reads CSASPRGSGGDYEQYF. In DNA, the CDR3 is TGCAGTGCTAGTCCCAGGGGGAGCGGGGGAGACTACGAGCAGTACTTC.

This clonotype has more than one count but fewer than ten. The CDR3 here is CSATTASGISYEQYF. The CDR3 DNA reads TGCAGCGCCACCACGGCTAGCGGGATTTCCTACGAGCAGTACTTC. The chain links TRBV29-1 to TRBJ2-7; 9 bases match TRBD2. This CDR3 region has 15 residues. The ends lost 7 bases at V and 1 base at J; junction bases unmatched: 11. Germline values: CDR1 SQVTM, CDR2 ANQGSEA.

The chain recombines TRBV3-1 with TRBJ1-2; weak D call: TRBD1 (5 bases). The CDR3 is made up of 13 amino acids. V dropped 1 base and J dropped 8 bases, with 11 bases sitting between them. The V gene's germline CDR1 is LGHDT and CDR2 YNNKEL (reference sequence). The CDR3 spells CASSQGDLGGYTF. For the CDR3, the DNA is TGTGCCAGCAGCCAAGGGGACCTCGGAGGCTACACCTTC.

This clonotype was seen at least ten times. The gene calls are TRBV11-2 and TRBJ2-7, with D tentatively TRBD1 (7 bases). The CDR3 spans 14 residues. Germline V lookup: CDR1 SGHAT, CDR2 FQNNGV. With 4 bases removed from V and 6 bases from J, the gap between germline ends came to 16 bases. CDR3 protein: CASSSGGSGVEQYF. Here the CDR3 DNA reads TGTGCCAGCAGCTCAGGGGGGTCAGGGGTCGAGCAGTACTTC.

Many counts were recorded for this clonotype. J is TRBJ1-4 and V is TRBV5-8, with a tentative D call TRBD1 (5 bases). CDR3 length: 14 amino acids. Trimming cost V 2 bases and J 7 bases, with 12 bases left between them. The germline CDR1 and CDR2 sequences are SGHTS and YDEGEE. The CDR3 DNA is TGTGCCAGCAGCTTTGGGGACCAGGGTGAAAAACTGTTTTTT. This gives the protein CASSFGDQGEKLFF.